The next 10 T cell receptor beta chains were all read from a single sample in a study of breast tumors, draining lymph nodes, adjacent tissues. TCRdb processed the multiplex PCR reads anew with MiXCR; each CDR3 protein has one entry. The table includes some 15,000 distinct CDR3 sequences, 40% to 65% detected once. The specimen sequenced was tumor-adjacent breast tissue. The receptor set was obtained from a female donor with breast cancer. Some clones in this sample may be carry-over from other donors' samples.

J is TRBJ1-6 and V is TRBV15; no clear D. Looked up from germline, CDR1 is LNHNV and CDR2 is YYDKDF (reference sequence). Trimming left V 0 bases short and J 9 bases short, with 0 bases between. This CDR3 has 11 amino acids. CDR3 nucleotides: TGTGCCACCAGCAGAGATTCACCCCTCCACTTT. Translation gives CATSRDSPLHF.

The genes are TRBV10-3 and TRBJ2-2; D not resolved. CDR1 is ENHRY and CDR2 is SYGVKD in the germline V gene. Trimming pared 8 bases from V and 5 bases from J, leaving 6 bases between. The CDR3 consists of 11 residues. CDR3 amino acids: CAIASTGELFF. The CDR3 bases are TGTGCCATCGCTTCTACCGGGGAGCTGTTTTTT.

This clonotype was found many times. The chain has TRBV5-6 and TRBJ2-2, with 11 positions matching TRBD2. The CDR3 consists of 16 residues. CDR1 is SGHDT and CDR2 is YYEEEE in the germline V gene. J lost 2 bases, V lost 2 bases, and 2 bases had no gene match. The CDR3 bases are TGTGCCAGCAGCTTTAGCGGGAGGGGTAACACCGGGGAGCTGTTTTTT. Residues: CASSFSGRGNTGELFF.

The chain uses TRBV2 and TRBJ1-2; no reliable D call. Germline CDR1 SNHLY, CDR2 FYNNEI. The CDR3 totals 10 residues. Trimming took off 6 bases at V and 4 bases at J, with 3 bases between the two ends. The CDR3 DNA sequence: TGTGCCAGCAGATTCTATGGCTACACCTTC. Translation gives CASRFYGYTF.

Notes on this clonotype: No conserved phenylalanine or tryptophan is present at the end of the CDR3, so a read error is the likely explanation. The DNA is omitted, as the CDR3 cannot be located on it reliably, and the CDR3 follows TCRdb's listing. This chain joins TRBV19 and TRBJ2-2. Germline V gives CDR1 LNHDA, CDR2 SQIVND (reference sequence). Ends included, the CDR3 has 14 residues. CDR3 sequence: CASSINGYPGELLL.

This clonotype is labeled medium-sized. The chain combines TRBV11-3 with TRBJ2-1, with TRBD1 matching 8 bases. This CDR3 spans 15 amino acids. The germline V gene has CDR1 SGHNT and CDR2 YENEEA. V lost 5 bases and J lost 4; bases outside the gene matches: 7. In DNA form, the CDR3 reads TGTGCCAGCAGCCCCGGACAGGGTAAATACAATGAGCAGTTCTTC. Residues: CASSPGQGKYNEQFF.

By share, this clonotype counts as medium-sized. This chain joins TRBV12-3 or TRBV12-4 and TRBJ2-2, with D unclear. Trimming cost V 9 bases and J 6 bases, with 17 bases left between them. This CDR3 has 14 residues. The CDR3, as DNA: TGTGCCAGTTGGACGGGTATATGGTCCGGGGAGCTGTTTTTT. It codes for CASWTGIWSGELFF.

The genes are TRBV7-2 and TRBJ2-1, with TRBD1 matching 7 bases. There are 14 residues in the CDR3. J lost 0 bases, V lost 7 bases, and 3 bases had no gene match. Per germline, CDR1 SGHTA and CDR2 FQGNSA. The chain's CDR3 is CASTRDSSYNEQFF. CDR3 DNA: TGTGCCAGCACCCGGGACAGCTCCTACAATGAGCAGTTCTTC.

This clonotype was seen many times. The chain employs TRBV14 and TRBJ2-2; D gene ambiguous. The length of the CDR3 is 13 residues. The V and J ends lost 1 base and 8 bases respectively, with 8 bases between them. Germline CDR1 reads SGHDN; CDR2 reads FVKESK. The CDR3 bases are TGTGCCAGCAGCCAAGGGGTCTATGGGGAGCTGTTTTTT. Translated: CASSQGVYGELFF.

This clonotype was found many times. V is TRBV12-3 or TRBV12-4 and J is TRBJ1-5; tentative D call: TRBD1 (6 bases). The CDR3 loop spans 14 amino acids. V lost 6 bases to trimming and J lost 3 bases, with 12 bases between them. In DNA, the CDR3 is TGTGCCAGCAGCGTAACAGGGCCCAATCAGCCCCAGCATTTT. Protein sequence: CASSVTGPNQPQHF.